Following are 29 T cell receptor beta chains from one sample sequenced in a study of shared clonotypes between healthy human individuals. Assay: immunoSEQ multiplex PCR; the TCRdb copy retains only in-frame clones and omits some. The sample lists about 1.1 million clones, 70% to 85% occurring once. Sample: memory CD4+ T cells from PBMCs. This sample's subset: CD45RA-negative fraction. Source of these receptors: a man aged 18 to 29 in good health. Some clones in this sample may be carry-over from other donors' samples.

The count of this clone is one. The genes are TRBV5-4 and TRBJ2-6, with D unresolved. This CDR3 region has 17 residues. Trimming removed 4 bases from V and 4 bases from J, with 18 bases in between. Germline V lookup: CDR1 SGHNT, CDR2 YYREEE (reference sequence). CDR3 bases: TGTGCCAGCAGCGGCCACCCCCTTGGGCCCGGGGCCAACGTCCTGACTTTC. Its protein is CASSGHPLGPGANVLTF. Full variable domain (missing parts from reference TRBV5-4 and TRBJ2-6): ETGVTQSPTHLIKTRGQQVTLRCSSQSGHNTVSWYQQALGQGPQFIFQYYREEENGRGNFPPRFSGLQFPNYSSELNVNALELDDSALYLCASSGHPLGPGANVLTFGAGSRLTVL.

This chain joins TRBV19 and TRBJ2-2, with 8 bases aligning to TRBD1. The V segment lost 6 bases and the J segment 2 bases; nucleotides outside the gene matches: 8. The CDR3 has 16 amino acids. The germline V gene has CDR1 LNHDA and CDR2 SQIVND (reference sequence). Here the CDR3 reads CASSDVRGQNTGELFF. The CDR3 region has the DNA TGTGCCAGTAGCGACGTCAGGGGGCAAAACACCGGGGAGCTGTTTTTT.

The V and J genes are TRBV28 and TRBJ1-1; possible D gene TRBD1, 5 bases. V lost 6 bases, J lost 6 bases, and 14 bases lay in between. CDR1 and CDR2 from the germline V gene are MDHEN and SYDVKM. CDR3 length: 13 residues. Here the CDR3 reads CASSTAAGAEAFF. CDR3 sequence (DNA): TGTGCCAGCAGCACGGCCGCGGGGGCTGAAGCTTTCTTT.

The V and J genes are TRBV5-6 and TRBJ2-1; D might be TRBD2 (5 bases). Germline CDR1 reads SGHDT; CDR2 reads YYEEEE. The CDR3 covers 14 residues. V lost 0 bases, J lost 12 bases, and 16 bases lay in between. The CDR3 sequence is CASSLDMSGSAQFF. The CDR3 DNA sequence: TGTGCCAGCAGCTTGGATATGTCTGGGAGCGCGCAGTTCTTC.

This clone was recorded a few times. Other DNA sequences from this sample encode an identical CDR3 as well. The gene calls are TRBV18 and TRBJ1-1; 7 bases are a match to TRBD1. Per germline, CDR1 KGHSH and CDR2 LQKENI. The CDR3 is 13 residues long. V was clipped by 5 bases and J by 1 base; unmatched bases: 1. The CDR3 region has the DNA TGTGCCAGCTCAGGGGACAGGAACACTGAAGCTTTCTTT. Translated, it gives CASSGDRNTEAFF.

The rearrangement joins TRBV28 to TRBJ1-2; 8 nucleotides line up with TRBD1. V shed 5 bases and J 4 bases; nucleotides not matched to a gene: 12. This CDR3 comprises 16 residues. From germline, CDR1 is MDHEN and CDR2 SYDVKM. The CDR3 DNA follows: TGTGCCAGCAGTACAGGACAGGGTAGATGGGGCTATGGCTACACCTTC. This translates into CASSTGQGRWGYGYTF.

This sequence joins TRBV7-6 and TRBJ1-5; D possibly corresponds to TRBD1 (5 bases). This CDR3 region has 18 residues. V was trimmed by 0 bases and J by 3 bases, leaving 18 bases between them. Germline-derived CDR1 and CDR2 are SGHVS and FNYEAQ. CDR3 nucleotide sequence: TGTGCCAGCAGCTTAGCGAGGCGGTCCCAGGGCAACAATCAGCCCCAGCATTTT. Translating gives CASSLARRSQGNNQPQHF.

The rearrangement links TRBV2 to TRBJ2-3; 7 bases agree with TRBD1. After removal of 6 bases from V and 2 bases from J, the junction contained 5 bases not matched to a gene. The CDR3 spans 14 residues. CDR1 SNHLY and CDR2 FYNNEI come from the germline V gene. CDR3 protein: CASSLQGNTDTQYF. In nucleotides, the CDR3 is TGTGCCAGCAGCTTACAGGGGAACACAGATACGCAGTATTTT.

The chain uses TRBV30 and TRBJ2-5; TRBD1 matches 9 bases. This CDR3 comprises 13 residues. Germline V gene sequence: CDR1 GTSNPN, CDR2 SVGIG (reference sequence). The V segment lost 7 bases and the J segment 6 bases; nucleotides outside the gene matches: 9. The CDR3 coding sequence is TGTGCCTCGGACAGGGGCGACGGGAAGACCCAGTACTTC. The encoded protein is CASDRGDGKTQYF.

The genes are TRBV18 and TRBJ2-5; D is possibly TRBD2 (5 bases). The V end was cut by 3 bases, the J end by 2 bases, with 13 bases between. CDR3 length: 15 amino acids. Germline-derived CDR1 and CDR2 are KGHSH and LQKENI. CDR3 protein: CASSPMGAGQETQYF. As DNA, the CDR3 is TGTGCCAGCTCACCTATGGGAGCAGGACAAGAGACCCAGTACTTC.

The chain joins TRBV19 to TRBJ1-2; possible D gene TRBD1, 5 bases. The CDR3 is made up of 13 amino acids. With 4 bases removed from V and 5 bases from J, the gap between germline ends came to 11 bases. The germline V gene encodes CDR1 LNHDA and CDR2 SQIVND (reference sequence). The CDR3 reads CASSTRDRYGYTF. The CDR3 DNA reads TGTGCCAGTAGTACCAGGGACCGGTATGGCTACACCTTC.

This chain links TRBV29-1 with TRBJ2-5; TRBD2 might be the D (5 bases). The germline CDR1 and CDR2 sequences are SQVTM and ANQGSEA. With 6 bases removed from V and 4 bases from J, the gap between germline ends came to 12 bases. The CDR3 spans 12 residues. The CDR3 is CSVLEAGETQYF. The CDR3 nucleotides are TGCAGCGTCCTCGAGGCGGGAGAGACCCAGTACTTC.

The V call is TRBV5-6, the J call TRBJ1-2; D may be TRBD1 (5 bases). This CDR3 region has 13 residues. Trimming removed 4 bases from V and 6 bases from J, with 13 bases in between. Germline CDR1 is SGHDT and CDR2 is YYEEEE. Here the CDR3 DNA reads TGTGCCAGCAGCCCGGGGGAGGGCAATGGCTACACCTTC. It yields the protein CASSPGEGNGYTF.

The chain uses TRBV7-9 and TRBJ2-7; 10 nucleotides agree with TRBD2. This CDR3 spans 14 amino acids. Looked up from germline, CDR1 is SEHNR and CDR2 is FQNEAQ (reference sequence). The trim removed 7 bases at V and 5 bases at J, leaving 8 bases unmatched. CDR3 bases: TGTGCCAGCACTCTAGCGGGAGCTTCCAACGAGCAGTACTTC. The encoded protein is CASTLAGASNEQYF.

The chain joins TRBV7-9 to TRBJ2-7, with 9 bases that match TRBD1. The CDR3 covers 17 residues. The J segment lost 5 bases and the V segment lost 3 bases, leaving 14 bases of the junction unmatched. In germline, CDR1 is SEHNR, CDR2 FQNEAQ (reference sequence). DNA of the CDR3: TGTGCCAGCAGCTTGCTTGTTGGGACAGGGTTTGCCCACGAGCAGTACTTC. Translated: CASSLLVGTGFAHEQYF.

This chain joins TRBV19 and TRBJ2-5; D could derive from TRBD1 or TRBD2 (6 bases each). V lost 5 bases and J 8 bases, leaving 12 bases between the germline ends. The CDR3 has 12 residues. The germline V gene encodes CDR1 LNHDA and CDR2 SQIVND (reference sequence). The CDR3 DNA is TGTGCCAGTAGTGGGGGGCCCACCACCCAGTACTTC. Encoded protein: CASSGGPTTQYF. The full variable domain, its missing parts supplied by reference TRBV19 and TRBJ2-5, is DGGITQSPKYLFRKEGQNVTLSCEQNLNHDAMYWYRQDPGQGLRLIYYSQIVNDFQKGDIAEGYSVSREKKESFPLTVTSAQKNPTAFYLCASSGGPTTQYFGPGTRLLVL.

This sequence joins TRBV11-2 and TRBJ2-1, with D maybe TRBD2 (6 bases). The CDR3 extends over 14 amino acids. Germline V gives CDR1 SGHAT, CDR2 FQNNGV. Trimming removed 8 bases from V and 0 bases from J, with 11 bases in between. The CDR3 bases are TGTGCCAGCGGCCGGGGGAGCTCCTACAATGAGCAGTTCTTC. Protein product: CASGRGSSYNEQFF.

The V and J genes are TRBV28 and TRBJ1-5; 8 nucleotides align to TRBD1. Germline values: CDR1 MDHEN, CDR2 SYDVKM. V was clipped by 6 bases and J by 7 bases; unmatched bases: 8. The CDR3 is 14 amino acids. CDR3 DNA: TGTGCCAGCAGCGTTCAGGGGGCAGCGCAGCCCCAGCATTTT. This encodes CASSVQGAAQPQHF. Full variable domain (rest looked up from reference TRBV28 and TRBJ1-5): DVKVTQSSRYLVKRTGEKVFLECVQDMDHENMFWYRQDPGLGLRLIYFSYDVKMKEKGDIPEGYSVSREKKERFSLILESASTNQTSMYLCASSVQGAAQPQHFGDGTRLSIL.

CDR3 in amino acids: CASSAPTSGRGSTGELFF. CDR3 DNA: TGTGCCAGCAGCGCCCCGACTAGCGGGCGGGGGAGCACCGGGGAGCTGTTTTTT. This chain connects TRBV9 to TRBJ2-2; TRBD2 matches at 10 bases. After removal of 3 bases from V and 4 bases from J, the junction contained 12 bases not matched to a gene. Germline values: CDR1 SGDLS, CDR2 YYNGEE. This CDR3 has 18 residues.

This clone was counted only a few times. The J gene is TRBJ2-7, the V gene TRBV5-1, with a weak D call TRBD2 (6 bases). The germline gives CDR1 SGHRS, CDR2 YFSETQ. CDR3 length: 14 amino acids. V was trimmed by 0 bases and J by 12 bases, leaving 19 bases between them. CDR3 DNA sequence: TGCGCCAGCAGCTTGGAAGGCGGCGGGGTGAGGCGGTACTTC. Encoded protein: CASSLEGGGVRRYF.

CDR3 residues: CASSSSHRGVYGYTF. The CDR3 nucleotides read TGTGCCAGCAGCTCATCTCACAGGGGTGTCTATGGCTACACCTTC. The chain recombines TRBV7-2 with TRBJ1-2; 7 bases align to TRBD1. The CDR3 runs 15 residues. Germline CDR1 is SGHTA and CDR2 is FQGNSA. The trim removed 4 bases at V and 4 bases at J, leaving 9 bases unmatched. Based on the CDR3 plus reference TRBV7-2 and TRBJ1-2, the full variable domain is GAGVSQSPSNKVTEKGKDVELRCDPISGHTALYWYRQSLGQGLEFLIYFQGNSAPDKSGLPSDRFSAERTGGSVSTLTIQRTQQEDSAVYLCASSSSHRGVYGYTFGSGTRLTVV.

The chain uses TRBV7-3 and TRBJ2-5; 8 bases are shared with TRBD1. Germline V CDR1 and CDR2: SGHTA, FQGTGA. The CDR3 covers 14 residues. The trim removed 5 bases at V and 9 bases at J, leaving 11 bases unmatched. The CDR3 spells CASSPQTGEGAQYF. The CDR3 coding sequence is TGTGCCAGCAGCCCTCAGACAGGGGAAGGGGCCCAGTACTTC.

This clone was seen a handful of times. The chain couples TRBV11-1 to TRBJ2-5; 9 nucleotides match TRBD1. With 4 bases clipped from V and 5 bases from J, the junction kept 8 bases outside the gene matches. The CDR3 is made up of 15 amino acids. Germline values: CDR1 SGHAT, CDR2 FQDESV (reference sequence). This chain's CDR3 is CASSSEQGAGETQYF. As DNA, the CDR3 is TGTGCCAGCAGCTCCGAACAGGGGGCGGGGGAGACCCAGTACTTC.

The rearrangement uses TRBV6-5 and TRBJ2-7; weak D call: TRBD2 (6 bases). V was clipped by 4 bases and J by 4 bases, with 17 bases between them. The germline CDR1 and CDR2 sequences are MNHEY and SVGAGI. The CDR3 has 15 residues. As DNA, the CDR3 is TGTGCCAGCAGTTTAGTGTGGGGGGTTCCGTACGAGCAGTACTTC. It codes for CASSLVWGVPYEQYF.

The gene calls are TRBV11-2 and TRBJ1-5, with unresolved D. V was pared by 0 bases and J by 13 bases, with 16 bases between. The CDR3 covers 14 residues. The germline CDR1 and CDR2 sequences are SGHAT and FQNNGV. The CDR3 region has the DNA TGTGCCAGCAGCTTAGAGGGGAGAGGTCTGCTTCAGCATTTT. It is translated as CASSLEGRGLLQHF.

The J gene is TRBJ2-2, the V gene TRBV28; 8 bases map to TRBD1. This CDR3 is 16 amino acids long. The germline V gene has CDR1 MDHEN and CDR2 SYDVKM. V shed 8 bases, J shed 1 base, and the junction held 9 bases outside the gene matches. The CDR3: CASGYGTGLNTGELFF. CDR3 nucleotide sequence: TGTGCCAGCGGGTACGGGACAGGTCTGAACACCGGGGAGCTGTTTTTT.

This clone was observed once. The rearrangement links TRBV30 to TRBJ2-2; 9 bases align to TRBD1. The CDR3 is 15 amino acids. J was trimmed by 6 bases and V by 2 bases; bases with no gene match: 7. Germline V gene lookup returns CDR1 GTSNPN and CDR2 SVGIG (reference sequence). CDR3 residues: CAWSPGTGRAGELFF. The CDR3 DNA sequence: TGTGCCTGGAGTCCCGGGACAGGGAGGGCCGGGGAGCTGTTTTTT.

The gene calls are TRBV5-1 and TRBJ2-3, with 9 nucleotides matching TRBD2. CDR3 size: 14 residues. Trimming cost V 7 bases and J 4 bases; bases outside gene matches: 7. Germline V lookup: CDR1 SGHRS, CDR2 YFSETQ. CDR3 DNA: TGCGCCAGCGCAGGTAGCGGGAGTTCAGATACGCAGTATTTT. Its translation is CASAGSGSSDTQYF. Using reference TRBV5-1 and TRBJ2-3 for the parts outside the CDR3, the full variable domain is KAGVTQTPRYLIKTRGQQVTLSCSPISGHRSVSWYQQTPGQGLQFLFEYFSETQRNKGNFPGRFSGRQFSNSRSEMNVSTLELGDSALYLCASAGSGSSDTQYFGPGTRLTVL.

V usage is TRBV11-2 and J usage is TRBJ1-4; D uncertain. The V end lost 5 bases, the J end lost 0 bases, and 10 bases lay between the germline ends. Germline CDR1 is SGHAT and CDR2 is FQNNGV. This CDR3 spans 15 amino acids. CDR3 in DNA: TGTGCCAGCAGCCTTCAGATTACAACTAATGAAAAACTGTTTTTT. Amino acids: CASSLQITTNEKLFF.